The 19 T cell receptor beta chains listed next were all sequenced from one sample in a study of cytotoxic CD8 clonotypes in ibrutinib-treated CLL. Clones were read by immunoSEQ multiplex PCR, and TCRdb kept only the in-frame ones, dropping some. The table includes approximately 170,000 clones, around nine tenths detected once. Sequencing used PBMCs, obtained at disease progression, from a patient treated with ibrutinib. These receptors were taken from a human donor with chronic lymphocytic leukemia.

The V call is TRBV19, the J call TRBJ2-3, with D perhaps TRBD2 (6 bases). The CDR3 has 14 residues. The germline V and J ends were trimmed by 1 base and 4 bases, with 9 bases remaining between them. Per germline, CDR1 LNHDA and CDR2 SQIVND (reference sequence). The chain's CDR3 is CASSIGEVADTQYF. The CDR3 DNA follows: TGTGCCAGTAGTATAGGGGAGGTGGCAGATACGCAGTATTTT.

This sequence joins TRBV9 and TRBJ2-5; 11 bases are a match to TRBD2. The CDR3 has 18 amino acids. The junction had 15 bases not matched to a gene; V was cut back by 3 bases and J by 5 bases. Germline CDR1 SGDLS, CDR2 YYNGEE. In DNA form, the CDR3 reads TGTGCCAGCAGCGCGGGGTTGAGCCCTAGCGGGAGGCTGGAGACCCAGTACTTC. Translation: CASSAGLSPSGRLETQYF.

The chain joins TRBV6-5 to TRBJ1-2; no reliable D call. V was shortened by 4 bases and J by 2 bases, with 8 bases between the two germline ends. From germline, CDR1 is MNHEY and CDR2 SVGAGI. The CDR3 extends over 13 amino acids. CDR3 in amino acids: CASSLQQNYGYTF. The CDR3 region has the DNA TGTGCCAGCAGTTTACAACAGAACTATGGCTACACCTTC.

Here the CDR3 reads CASSFAGHEQYF. The CDR3 coding sequence is TGTGCCAGCAGTTTTGCAGGCCACGAGCAGTACTTC. The chain is built from TRBV28 and TRBJ2-7; D is uncertain. Germline loops: CDR1 MDHEN, CDR2 SYDVKM. This CDR3 contains 12 residues. Trimming stripped 3 bases from V and 5 bases from J, with 8 bases between.

This sequence joins TRBV6-5 and TRBJ1-1; D is unresolved. The CDR3 extends over 15 amino acids. The germline gives CDR1 MNHEY, CDR2 SVGAGI. V was cut by 4 bases and J by 0 bases, with 12 bases left in between. For the CDR3, the DNA is TGTGCCAGCAGTTCCGAGTCGGGTTTGAACACTGAAGCTTTCTTT. Translating it yields CASSSESGLNTEAFF.

The J gene is TRBJ2-7, the V gene TRBV7-9; 9 bases fit TRBD1. The ends lost 5 bases at V and 5 bases at J; junction bases unmatched: 4. In germline, CDR1 is SEHNR, CDR2 FQNEAQ (reference sequence). This CDR3 contains 13 residues. Here the CDR3 reads CASSRDRAHEQYF. The CDR3 DNA is TGTGCCAGCAGCCGGGACAGGGCCCACGAGCAGTACTTC.

CDR3 protein: CASSLVSGTYGYTF. The DNA for the CDR3 is TGTGCCAGCAGCTTAGTTTCCGGGACCTATGGCTACACCTTC. The V and J genes are TRBV7-6 and TRBJ1-2, with D possibly being TRBD1 (5 bases). The germline CDR1 and CDR2 sequences are SGHVS and FNYEAQ. This CDR3 is 14 amino acids long. V lost 1 base and J lost 4, with 10 bases in between.

This clone was seen a few times. V gene TRBV6-5 combines with J gene TRBJ1-2; 7 positions agree with TRBD1. The CDR3 extends over 15 amino acids. Trimming cost V 5 bases and J 5 bases; bases outside gene matches: 11. CDR1 and CDR2 (germline): MNHEY, SVGAGI. The CDR3: CASSGTVPTVYGYTF. CDR3 bases: TGTGCCAGCAGTGGGACAGTCCCGACGGTTTATGGCTACACCTTC.

The J gene is TRBJ2-7, the V gene TRBV5-1; D perhaps matches TRBD2 (5 bases). This CDR3 has 12 amino acids. Germline-derived CDR1 and CDR2 are SGHRS and YFSETQ. Trimming pared 3 bases from V and 2 bases from J, leaving 6 bases between. The CDR3 loop reads CASSWGAYEQYF. Written as DNA, the CDR3 is TGCGCCAGCAGCTGGGGAGCCTACGAGCAGTACTTC.

This clone was seen just once. J is TRBJ1-4 and V is TRBV2; D is perhaps TRBD1 (6 bases). The CDR3 is 13 amino acids. V was clipped by 8 bases and J by 8 bases, with 15 bases between them. Per the germline V gene, CDR1 is SNHLY and CDR2 is FYNNEI. The CDR3 DNA follows: TGTGCCAGCGGAGGGGGGGTTGGGGAAAAACTGTTTTTT. As protein: CASGGGVGEKLFF.

The J gene is TRBJ1-2, the V gene TRBV7-2; 8 nucleotides line up with TRBD1. CDR1 is SGHTA and CDR2 is FQGNSA in the germline V gene. The CDR3 is 15 residues long. V shed 1 base, J shed 3 bases, and the junction held 4 bases outside the gene matches. The CDR3, as DNA: TGTGCCAGCAGCTTAGGCGCGACAGGGGACTATGGCTACACCTTC. It specifies CASSLGATGDYGYTF.

The rearrangement uses TRBV18 and TRBJ2-2, with 7 bases aligning to TRBD1. The CDR3 totals 16 residues. CDR1 and CDR2 from the germline V gene are KGHSH and LQKENI. The V gene end was trimmed by 4 bases and the J gene end by 1 base; junction bases not matched to a gene: 6. The CDR3 spells CASSLSRDRNTGELFF. CDR3 bases: TGTGCCAGCTCACTCAGCCGGGACAGGAACACCGGGGAGCTGTTTTTT. Complete variable domain (other parts from reference TRBV18 and TRBJ2-2): NAGVMQNPRHLVRRRGQEARLRCSPMKGHSHVYWYRQLPEEGLKFMVYLQKENIIDESGMPKERFSAEFPKEGPSILRIQQVVRGDSAAYFCASSLSRDRNTGELFFGEGSRLTVL.

This clone was recorded only once. The chain links TRBV28 to TRBJ1-1; maybe TRBD1 (5 bases). V was cut by 5 bases and J by 0 bases, with 13 bases left in between. Germline assignment: CDR1 MDHEN and CDR2 SYDVKM. The CDR3 runs to 15 residues. Here the CDR3 DNA reads TGTGCCAGCAGTCTACTGGGGGGAATGAACACTGAAGCTTTCTTT. Translation: CASSLLGGMNTEAFF.

V gene TRBV4-2 combines with J gene TRBJ2-1; 10 bases line up with TRBD2. This CDR3 contains 16 residues. V lost 0 bases and J lost 7; bases outside the gene matches: 6. The germline V gene has CDR1 LGHNA and CDR2 YNFKEQ. CDR3 protein: CASSQESGRAWNEQFF. The CDR3 DNA sequence: TGTGCCAGCAGCCAAGAAAGCGGGAGGGCCTGGAATGAGCAGTTCTTC.

This clone was recorded a few times. Here the CDR3 DNA reads TGTGCCAGCAGCCAAGATGGTCGGAGCAATGAGCAGTTCTTC. As protein: CASSQDGRSNEQFF. The V call is TRBV14, the J call TRBJ2-1; D is unresolved. With 0 bases removed from V and 6 bases from J, the gap between germline ends came to 9 bases. Germline lookup yields CDR1 SGHDN and CDR2 FVKESK. CDR3 length: 14 residues.

The chain has TRBV6-5 and TRBJ2-1; D is unclear. The V and J ends lost 4 bases and 15 bases respectively, with 19 bases between them. The CDR3 is 13 amino acids. Germline V gives CDR1 MNHEY, CDR2 SVGAGI. CDR3 coding DNA: TGTGCCAGCAGTTCAGGACCCGCTGGCCCGCGGTTCTTC. As protein: CASSSGPAGPRFF.

V and J are TRBV6-1 and TRBJ2-5; 10 bases are a match to TRBD1. The CDR3 runs 16 residues. Per the germline V gene, CDR1 is MNHNS and CDR2 is SASEGT. With V trimmed by 3 bases and J by 2 bases, 6 bases remained unmatched. The CDR3 DNA is TGTGCCAGCAGTGATCCGGGACAGGGGAGTCAAGAGACCCAGTACTTC. Translation: CASSDPGQGSQETQYF.

The chain is built from TRBV7-6 and TRBJ2-2, with a tentative D call TRBD1 (5 bases). Germline V CDR1 and CDR2: SGHVS, FNYEAQ. This CDR3 spans 15 amino acids. V dropped 5 bases and J dropped 1 base, with 11 bases sitting between them. CDR3 nucleotide sequence: TGTGCCAGCAGCCCCTCTAGGGGGAACACCGGGGAGCTGTTTTTT. Amino acid sequence: CASSPSRGNTGELFF.

The chain uses TRBV6-1 and TRBJ2-1, with TRBD2 identical over 7 bases. The V and J ends lost 7 bases and 8 bases, in that order; junction bases with no gene match: 2. Per the germline V gene, CDR1 is MNHNS and CDR2 is SASEGT. The CDR3 covers 11 residues. The CDR3 region has the DNA TGTGCCAGCAAACTAGCGTATGAGCAGTTCTTC. It is translated as CASKLAYEQFF.